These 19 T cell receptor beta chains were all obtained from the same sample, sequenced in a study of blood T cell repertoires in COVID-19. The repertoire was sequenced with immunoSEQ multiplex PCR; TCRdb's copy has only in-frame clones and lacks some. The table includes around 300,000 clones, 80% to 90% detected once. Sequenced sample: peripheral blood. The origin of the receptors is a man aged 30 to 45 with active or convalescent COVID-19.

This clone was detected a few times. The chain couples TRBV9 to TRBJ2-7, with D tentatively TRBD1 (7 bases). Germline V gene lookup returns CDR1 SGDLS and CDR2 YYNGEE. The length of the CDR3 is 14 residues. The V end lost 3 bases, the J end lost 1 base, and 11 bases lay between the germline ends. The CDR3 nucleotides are TGTGCCAGCAGCGAGGGGGCGGGGTCCTACGAGCAGTACTTC. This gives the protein CASSEGAGSYEQYF.

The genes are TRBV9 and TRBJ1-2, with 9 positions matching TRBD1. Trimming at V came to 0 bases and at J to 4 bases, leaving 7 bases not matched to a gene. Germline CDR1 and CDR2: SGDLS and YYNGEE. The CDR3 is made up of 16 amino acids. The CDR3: CASSVEGTGRVYGYTF. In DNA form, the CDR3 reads TGTGCCAGCAGCGTAGAAGGGACAGGGCGCGTCTATGGCTACACCTTC.

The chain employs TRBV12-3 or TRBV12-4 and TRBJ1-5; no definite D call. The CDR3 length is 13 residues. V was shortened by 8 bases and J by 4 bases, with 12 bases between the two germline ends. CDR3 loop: CASGQSSNQPQHF. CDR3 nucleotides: TGTGCCAGCGGGCAGTCCTCAAATCAGCCCCAGCATTTT.

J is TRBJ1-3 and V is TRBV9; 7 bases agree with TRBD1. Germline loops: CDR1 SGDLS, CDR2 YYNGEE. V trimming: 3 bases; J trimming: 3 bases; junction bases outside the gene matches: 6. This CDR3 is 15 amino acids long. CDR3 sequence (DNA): TGTGCCAGCAGCGCTCTCGGGACAGATGGAAACACCATATATTTT. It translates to CASSALGTDGNTIYF.

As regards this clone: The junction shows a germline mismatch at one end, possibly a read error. This chain's CDR3 is CARSSGGASGSYEQYF. DNA for the CDR3: TGCGCCCGCAGCTCGGGGGGGGCTAGCGGCTCCTACGAGCAGTACTTC. The V gene is TRBV5-1, the J gene TRBJ2-7, with 8 positions matching TRBD2. This CDR3 has 16 amino acids. The germline CDR1 and CDR2 sequences are SGHRS and YFSETQ.

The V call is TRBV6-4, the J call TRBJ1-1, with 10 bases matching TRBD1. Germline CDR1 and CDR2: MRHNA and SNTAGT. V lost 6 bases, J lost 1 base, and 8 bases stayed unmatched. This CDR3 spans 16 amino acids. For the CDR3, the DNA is TGTGCCAGCAGGCCGGGACAGGGGCCAGGGAACACTGAAGCTTTCTTT. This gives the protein CASRPGQGPGNTEAFF.

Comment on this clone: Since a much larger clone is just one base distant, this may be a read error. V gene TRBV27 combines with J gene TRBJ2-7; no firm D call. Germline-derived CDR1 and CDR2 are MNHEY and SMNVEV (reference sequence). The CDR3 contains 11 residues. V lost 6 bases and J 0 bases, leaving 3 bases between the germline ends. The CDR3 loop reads CASSSSYEQYF. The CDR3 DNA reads TGTGCCAGCAGCTCCTCCTACGAGCAGTACTTC.

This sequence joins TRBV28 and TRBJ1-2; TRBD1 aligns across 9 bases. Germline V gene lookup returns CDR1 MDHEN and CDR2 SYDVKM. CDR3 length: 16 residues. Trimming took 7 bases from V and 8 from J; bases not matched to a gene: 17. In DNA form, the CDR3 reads TGTGCCAGCATACCAAGCTTCGGACAGGGGATAGGAGGCTACACCTTC. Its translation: CASIPSFGQGIGGYTF.

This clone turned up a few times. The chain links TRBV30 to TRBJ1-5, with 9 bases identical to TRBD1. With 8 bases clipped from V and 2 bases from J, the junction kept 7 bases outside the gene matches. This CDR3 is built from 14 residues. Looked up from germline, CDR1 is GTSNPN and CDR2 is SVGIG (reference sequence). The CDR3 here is CAGGQGNGNQPQHF. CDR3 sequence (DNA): TGTGCCGGCGGACAGGGGAATGGCAATCAGCCCCAGCATTTT.

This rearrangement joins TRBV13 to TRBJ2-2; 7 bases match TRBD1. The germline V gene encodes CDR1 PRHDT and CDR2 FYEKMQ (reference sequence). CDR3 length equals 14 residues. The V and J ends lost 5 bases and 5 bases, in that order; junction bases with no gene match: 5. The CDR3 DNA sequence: TGTGCCAGCAGCCTCACACAGGGGACCGGGGAGCTGTTTTTT. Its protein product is CASSLTQGTGELFF.

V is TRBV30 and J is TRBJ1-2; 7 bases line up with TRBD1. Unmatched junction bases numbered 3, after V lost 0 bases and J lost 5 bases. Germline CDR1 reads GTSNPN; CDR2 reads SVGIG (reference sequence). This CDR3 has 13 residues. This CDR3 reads CAWSVGGLYGYTF. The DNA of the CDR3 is TGTGCCTGGAGTGTAGGGGGCCTTTATGGCTACACCTTC.

The CDR3 protein is CASSLFFGQLEYSNQPQHF. The CDR3 DNA is TGTGCCAGCAGTTTATTTTTTGGACAGCTGGAATATAGCAATCAGCCCCAGCATTTT. The chain recombines TRBV27 with TRBJ1-5, with TRBD1 as a possible D gene (6 bases). V dropped 1 base and J dropped 0 bases, with 19 bases sitting between them. CDR3 size: 19 residues. CDR1 MNHEY and CDR2 SMNVEV come from the germline V gene (reference sequence).

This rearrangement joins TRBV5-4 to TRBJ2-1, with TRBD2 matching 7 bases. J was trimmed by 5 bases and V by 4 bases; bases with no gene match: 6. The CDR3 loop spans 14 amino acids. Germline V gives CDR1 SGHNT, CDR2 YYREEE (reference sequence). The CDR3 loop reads CASSPGGTHNEQFF. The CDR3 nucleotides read TGTGCCAGCAGCCCGGGGGGAACACACAATGAGCAGTTCTTC.

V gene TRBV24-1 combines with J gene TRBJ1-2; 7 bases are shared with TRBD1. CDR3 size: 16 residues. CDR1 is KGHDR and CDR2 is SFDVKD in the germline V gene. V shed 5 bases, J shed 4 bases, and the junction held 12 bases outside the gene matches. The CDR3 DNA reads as TGTGCCACCAGTGGGCACGGGACAGACGCTACCTATGGCTACACCTTC. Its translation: CATSGHGTDATYGYTF.

CDR3 protein: CSAILPDTQYF. The DNA of the CDR3 is TGCAGTGCTATCCTCCCAGATACGCAGTATTTT. V is TRBV20-1 and J is TRBJ2-3; no clear D. V lost 4 bases and J lost 4, with 6 bases in between. The CDR3 runs 11 residues. The germline V gene has CDR1 DFQATT and CDR2 SNEGSKA (reference sequence).

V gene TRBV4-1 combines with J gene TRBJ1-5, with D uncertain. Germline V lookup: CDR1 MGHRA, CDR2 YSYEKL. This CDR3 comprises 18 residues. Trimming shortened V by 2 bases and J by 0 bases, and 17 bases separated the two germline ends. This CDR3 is CASSQRNPGLCSNQPQHF. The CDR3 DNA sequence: TGCGCCAGCAGCCAAAGGAACCCAGGTCTTTGTAGCAATCAGCCCCAGCATTTT.

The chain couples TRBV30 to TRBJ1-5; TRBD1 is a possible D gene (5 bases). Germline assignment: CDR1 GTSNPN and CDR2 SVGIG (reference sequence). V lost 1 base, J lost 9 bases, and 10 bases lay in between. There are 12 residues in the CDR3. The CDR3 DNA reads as TGTGCCTGGAGTGCCCCAGGGTCGCCCCAGCATTTT. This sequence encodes CAWSAPGSPQHF.

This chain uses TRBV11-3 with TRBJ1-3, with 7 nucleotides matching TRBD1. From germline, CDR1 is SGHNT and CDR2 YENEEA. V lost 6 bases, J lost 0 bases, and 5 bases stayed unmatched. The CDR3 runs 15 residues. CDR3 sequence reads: CASRMGQLSGNTIYF. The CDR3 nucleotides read TGTGCCAGCAGAATGGGACAGCTCTCTGGAAACACCATATATTTT. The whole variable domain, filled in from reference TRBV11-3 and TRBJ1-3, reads EAGVVQSPRYKIIEKKQPVAFWCNPISGHNTLYWYLQNLGQGPELLIRYENEEAVDDSQLPKDRFSAERLKGVDSTLKIQPAELGDSAVYLCASRMGQLSGNTIYFGEGSWLTVV.

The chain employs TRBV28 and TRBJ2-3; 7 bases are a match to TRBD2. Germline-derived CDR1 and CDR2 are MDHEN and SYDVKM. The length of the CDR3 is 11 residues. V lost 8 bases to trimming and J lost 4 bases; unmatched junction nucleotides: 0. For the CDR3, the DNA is TGTGCCAGCCGGGGGGCAGATACGCAGTATTTT. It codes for CASRGADTQYF.